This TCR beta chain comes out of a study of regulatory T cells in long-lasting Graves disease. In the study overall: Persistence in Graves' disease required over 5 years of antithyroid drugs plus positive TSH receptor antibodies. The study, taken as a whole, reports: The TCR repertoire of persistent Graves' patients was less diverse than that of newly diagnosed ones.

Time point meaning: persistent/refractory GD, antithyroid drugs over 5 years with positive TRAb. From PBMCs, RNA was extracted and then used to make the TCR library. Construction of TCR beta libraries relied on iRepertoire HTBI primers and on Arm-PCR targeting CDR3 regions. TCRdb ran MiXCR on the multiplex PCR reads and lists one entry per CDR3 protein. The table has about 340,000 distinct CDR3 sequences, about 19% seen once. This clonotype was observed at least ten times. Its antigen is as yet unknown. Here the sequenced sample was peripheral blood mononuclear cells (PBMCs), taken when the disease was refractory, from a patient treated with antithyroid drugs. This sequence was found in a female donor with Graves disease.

The CDR3 coding sequence is TGCGCCAGCAGCTTGGGGGACAGGATTGCTAACTATGGCTACACCTTC. It codes for CASSLGDRIANYGYTF. V usage is TRBV5-1 and J usage is TRBJ1-2; 8 positions match TRBD1. This CDR3 spans 16 amino acids. J lost 0 bases, V lost 0 bases, and 4 bases had no gene match. From germline, CDR1 is SGHRS and CDR2 YFSETQ.